The 8 T cell receptor beta chains reported below all come from one sample, sequenced in a study of blood T cells in healthy people across ages. Alongside a J-beta primer mix, a sample-barcoded 5' primer served in a second PCR lasting about 6 to 11 cycles. Each CDR3 protein is one row after TCRdb ran MiXCR on the 5' RACE reads. The sample carries under 2 million distinct CDR3 sequences, about 32% recorded once. Input material: blood. The receptors shown here come from a woman in her 30s in good health.

As for this clonotype: A much larger clone is a single base away; this may be a read error. This chain joins TRBV20-1 and TRBJ2-3; tentative D call: TRBD1 (5 bases). The germline gives CDR1 DFQATT, CDR2 SNEGSKA (reference sequence). This CDR3 is built from 14 residues. Trimming left V 7 bases short and J 4 bases short, with 18 bases between. Written as DNA, the CDR3 is TGCAGTGGTAGGCAGGGTGTTCCCCCAGATACGCAGTATTTT. Amino acid sequence: CSGRQGVPPDTQYF.

This chain links TRBV15 with TRBJ1-5; a weak D match, TRBD1 (5 bases). CDR1 LNHNV and CDR2 YYDKDF come from the germline V gene (reference sequence). CDR3 length: 14 residues. V lost 3 bases and J 6 bases, leaving 12 bases between the germline ends. The CDR3 sequence: CATSRGVKGQPQHF. In DNA form, the CDR3 reads TGTGCCACCAGCAGGGGGGTGAAGGGTCAGCCCCAGCATTTT.

This clonotype was observed at least ten times. The rearrangement uses TRBV29-1 and TRBJ2-7; D is perhaps TRBD2 (5 bases). The V end lost 5 bases, the J end lost 3 bases, and 20 bases lay between the germline ends. The CDR3 consists of 15 residues. CDR1 is SQVTM, CDR2 ANQGSEA, per germline. CDR3 sequence (DNA): TGCAGCGTTCATCATTACACGACGAGGGTCTACGAGCAGTACTTC. Protein sequence: CSVHHYTTRVYEQYF.

This clonotype appeared a few times. One junction end does not reproduce the germline sequence, and a read error may be involved. The rearrangement links TRBV7-9 to TRBJ1-1; the D gene is possibly TRBD1 (5 bases). Per the germline V gene, CDR1 is SEHNR and CDR2 is FQNEAQ (reference sequence). CDR3 length: 15 residues. This chain's CDR3 is CASSNRAVGGTEAFF. The CDR3 DNA reads TGTGCCAGCAGCAACAGAGCAGTTGGGGGAACTGAGGCTTTCTTT.

This clonotype was recorded a few times. The chain is built from TRBV28 and TRBJ1-5; 11 bases match TRBD1. The CDR3 is made up of 18 amino acids. Germline V gene sequence: CDR1 MDHEN, CDR2 SYDVKM. V dropped 7 bases and J dropped 3; count of bases not matched to a gene: 14. CDR3 nucleotides: TGTGCCAGCATCTCGAAGAAAGGGGACAGGGGGGCCAATCAGCCCCAGCATTTT. Translation gives CASISKKGDRGANQPQHF.

V and J are TRBV13 and TRBJ1-4; 8 nucleotides agree with TRBD1. The germline CDR1 and CDR2 sequences are PRHDT and FYEKMQ (reference sequence). The CDR3 contains 16 residues. The V gene end was trimmed by 5 bases and the J gene end by 4 bases; junction bases not matched to a gene: 9. The CDR3 nucleotides are TGTGCCAGCAGCCGGACCGGACAGGGCAATAATGAAAAACTGTTTTTT. Residues: CASSRTGQGNNEKLFF. The variable domain in full, with the rest retrieved from reference TRBV13 and TRBJ1-4, is AAGVIQSPRHLIKEKRETATLKCYPIPRHDTVYWYQQGPGQDPQFLISFYEKMQSDKGSIPDRFSAQQFSDYHSELNMSSLELGDSALYFCASSRTGQGNNEKLFFGSGTQLSVL.

This clonotype was detected ten times or more. The chain links TRBV7-2 to TRBJ2-7; D call uncertain. V lost 4 bases and J lost 2, with 6 bases in between. The CDR3 length is 12 residues. Germline V gene sequence: CDR1 SGHTA, CDR2 FQGNSA. Here the CDR3 DNA reads TGTGCCAGCAGCTCCCAACCCTACGAGCAGTACTTC. Its translation is CASSSQPYEQYF.

This clonotype showed up just a few times. In nucleotides, the CDR3 is TGTGCCAGCAGTGTCACAGGGCTTGGACAGCCCCAGCATTTT. Protein sequence: CASSVTGLGQPQHF. The J gene is TRBJ1-5, the V gene TRBV27; tentatively, D is TRBD1 (6 bases). V was pared by 5 bases and J by 7 bases, with 15 bases between. This CDR3 spans 14 amino acids. The germline V gene has CDR1 MNHEY and CDR2 SMNVEV (reference sequence).